This T cell receptor (beta chain) derives from a study of circulating and synovial CD4+ cells in juvenile arthritis. Study outcomes and limitations: Circulating pathogenic-like lymphocytes shared a substantially higher fraction of CDR3 sequences with synovium than bulk blood. These repertoires were less diverse than bulk blood CD4 repertoires. T cell genome counts differed by at least an order of magnitude between CPL and CD4 samples.

On this clone itself: Its antigen is unidentified.

Sequencing used immunoSEQ multiplex PCR; TCRdb keeps in-frame clones, though not all of them. Among 30,000 to 40,000 clones listed, nearly 97% were seen once. Germline assignment: CDR1 SGHTA and CDR2 FQGNSA. The CDR3 loop spans 14 amino acids. The J segment lost 5 bases and the V segment lost 5 bases, leaving 7 bases of the junction unmatched. Donors were patients with active juvenile idiopathic arthritis. This receptor was identified in a human donor with juvenile idiopathic arthritis. The sample was CD4+ T cells from blood. The chain joins TRBV7-2 to TRBJ1-1; TRBD1 aligns across 8 bases. CDR3 sequence (DNA): TGTGCCAGCAGCACGCCCAGGGGGCGGACTGAAGCTTTCTTT. This sequence encodes CASSTPRGRTEAFF. Full variable domain (remainder filled in from reference TRBV7-2 and TRBJ1-1): GAGVSQSPSNKVTEKGKDVELRCDPISGHTALYWYRQSLGQGLEFLIYFQGNSAPDKSGLPSDRFSAERTGGSVSTLTIQRTQQEDSAVYLCASSTPRGRTEAFFGQGTRLTVV.